The text below deals with one TCR beta chain. Its target is unknown. This specimen comes from a study of graft-versus-host responses after intestinal transplantation. Study details: Each patient got anti-thymocyte globulin induction, then tacrolimus and steroids for approximately three years.

Germline V CDR1 and CDR2: LGHNA, YNFKEQ. The J segment lost 5 bases and the V segment lost 0 bases, leaving 5 bases of the junction unmatched. There are 15 residues in the CDR3. The repertoire was sequenced with immunoSEQ multiplex PCR; TCRdb's copy has only in-frame clones and lacks some. The sample has roughly 99,000 clones; about 91% are singletons. The sample in question was unstimulated CD4+ T cells sorted from spleen or lymph node cells, obtained before transplant. The chain has TRBV4-2 and TRBJ1-2; TRBD1 matches at 8 bases. This TCR came from a human donor who was the organ donor for an intestinal transplant. CDR3 protein: CASSQDGTGRYGYTF. CDR3 bases: TGTGCCAGCAGCCAAGATGGGACAGGCCGGTATGGCTACACCTTC.